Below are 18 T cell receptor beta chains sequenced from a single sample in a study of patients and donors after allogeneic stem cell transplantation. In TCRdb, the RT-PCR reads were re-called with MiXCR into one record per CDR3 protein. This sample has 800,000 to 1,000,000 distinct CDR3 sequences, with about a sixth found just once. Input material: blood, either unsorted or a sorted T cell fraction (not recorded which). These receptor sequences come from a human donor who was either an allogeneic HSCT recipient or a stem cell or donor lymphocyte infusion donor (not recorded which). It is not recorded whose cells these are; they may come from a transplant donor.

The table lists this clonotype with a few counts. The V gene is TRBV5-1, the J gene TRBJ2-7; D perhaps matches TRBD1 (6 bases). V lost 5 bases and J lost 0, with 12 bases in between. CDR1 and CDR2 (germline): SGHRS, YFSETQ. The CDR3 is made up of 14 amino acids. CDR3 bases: TGCGCCAGCAGTCAACAGACAGGCTCCTACGAGCAGTACTTC. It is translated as CASSQQTGSYEQYF.

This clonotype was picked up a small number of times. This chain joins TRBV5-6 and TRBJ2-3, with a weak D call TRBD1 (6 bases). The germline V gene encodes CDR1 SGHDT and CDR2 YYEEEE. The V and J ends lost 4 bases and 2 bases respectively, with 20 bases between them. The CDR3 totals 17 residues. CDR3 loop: CASSDGENRVHTDTQYF. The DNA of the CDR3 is TGTGCCAGCAGCGATGGGGAAAACAGGGTCCACACAGATACGCAGTATTTT.

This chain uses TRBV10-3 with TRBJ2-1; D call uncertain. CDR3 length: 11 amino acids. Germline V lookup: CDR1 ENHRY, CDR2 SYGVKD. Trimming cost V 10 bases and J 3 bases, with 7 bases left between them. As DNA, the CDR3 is TGTGCCACCCTAGGCTACAATGAGCAGTTCTTC. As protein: CATLGYNEQFF.

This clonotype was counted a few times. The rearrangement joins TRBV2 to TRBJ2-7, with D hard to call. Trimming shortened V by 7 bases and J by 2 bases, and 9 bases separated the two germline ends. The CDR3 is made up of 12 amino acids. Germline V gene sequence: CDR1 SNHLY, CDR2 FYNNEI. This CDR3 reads CASKKAPYEQYF. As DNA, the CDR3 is TGTGCCAGCAAGAAAGCCCCCTACGAGCAGTACTTC.

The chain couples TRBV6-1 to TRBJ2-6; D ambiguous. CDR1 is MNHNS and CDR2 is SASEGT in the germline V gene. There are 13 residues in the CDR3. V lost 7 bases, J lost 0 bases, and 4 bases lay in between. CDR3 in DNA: TGTGCCAGCACGGACTCTGGGGCCAACGTCCTGACTTTC. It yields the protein CASTDSGANVLTF.

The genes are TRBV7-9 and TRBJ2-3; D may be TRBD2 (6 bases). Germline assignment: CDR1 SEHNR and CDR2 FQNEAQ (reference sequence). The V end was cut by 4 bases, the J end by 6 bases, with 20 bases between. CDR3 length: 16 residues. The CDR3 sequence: CASSSQLATFLDTQYF. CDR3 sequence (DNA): TGTGCCAGCAGCTCCCAGCTAGCGACTTTCCTCGATACGCAGTATTTT.

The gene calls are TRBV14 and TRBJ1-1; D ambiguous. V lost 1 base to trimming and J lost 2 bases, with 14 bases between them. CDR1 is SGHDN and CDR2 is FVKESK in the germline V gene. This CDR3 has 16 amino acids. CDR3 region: CASSQVGQIINTEAFF. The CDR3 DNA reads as TGTGCCAGCAGCCAAGTGGGCCAGATCATTAACACTGAAGCTTTCTTT.

The CDR3 coding sequence is TGTGCCATCATGGGGGGACTAGCGGGGGATACAGATACGCAGTATTTT. This gives the protein CAIMGGLAGDTDTQYF. V and J are TRBV10-3 and TRBJ2-3; 14 bases align to TRBD2. The V and J ends lost 7 bases and 3 bases, in that order; junction bases with no gene match: 6. The germline V gene has CDR1 ENHRY and CDR2 SYGVKD. The CDR3 totals 16 residues.

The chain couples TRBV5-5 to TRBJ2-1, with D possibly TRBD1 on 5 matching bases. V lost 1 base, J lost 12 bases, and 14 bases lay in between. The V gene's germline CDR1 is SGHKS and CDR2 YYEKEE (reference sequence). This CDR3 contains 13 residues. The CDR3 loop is CASSLPGAKGQFF. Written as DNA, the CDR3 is TGTGCCAGCAGCTTGCCTGGGGCTAAGGGGCAGTTCTTC.

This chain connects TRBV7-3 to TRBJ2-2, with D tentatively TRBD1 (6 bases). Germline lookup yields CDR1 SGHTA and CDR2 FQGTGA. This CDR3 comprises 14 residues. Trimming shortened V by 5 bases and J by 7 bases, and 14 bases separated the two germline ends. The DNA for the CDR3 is TGTGCCAGCAGCCCTCAACAGGGAATCGGGGAGCTGTTTTTT. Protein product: CASSPQQGIGELFF.

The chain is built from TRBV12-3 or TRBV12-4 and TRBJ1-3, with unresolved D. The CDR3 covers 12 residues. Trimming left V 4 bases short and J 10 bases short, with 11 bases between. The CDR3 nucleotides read TGTGCCAGCAGTTCGGCGGGTTGGACCATATATTTT. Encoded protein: CASSSAGWTIYF.

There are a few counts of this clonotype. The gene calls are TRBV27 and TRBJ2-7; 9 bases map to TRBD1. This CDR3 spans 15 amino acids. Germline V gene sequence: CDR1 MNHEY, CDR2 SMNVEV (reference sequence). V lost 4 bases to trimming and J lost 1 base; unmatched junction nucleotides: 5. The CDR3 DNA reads TGTGCCAGCAGTTACGGACAGGGGCTGTCCTACGAGCAGTACTTC. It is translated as CASSYGQGLSYEQYF.

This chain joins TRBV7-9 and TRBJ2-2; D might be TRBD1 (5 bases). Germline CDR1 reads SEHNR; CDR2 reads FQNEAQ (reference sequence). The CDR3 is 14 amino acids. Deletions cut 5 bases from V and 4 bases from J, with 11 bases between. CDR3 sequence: CASSRRQSTGELFF. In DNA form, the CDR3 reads TGTGCCAGCAGCCGGCGACAGAGCACCGGGGAGCTGTTTTTT.

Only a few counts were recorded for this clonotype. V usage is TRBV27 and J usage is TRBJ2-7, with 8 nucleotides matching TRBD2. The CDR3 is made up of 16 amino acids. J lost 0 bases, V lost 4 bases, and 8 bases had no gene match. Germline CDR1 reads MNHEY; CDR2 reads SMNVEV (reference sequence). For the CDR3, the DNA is TGTGCCAGCAGTTCAGGACTAGCTAGGAACTCCTACGAGCAGTACTTC. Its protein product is CASSSGLARNSYEQYF.

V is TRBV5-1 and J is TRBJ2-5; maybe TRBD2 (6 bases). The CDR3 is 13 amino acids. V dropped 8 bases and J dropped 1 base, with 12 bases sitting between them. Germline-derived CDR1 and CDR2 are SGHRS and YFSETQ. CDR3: CASYGSFQETQYF. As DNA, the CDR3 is TGCGCCAGTTACGGGAGTTTCCAAGAGACCCAGTACTTC.

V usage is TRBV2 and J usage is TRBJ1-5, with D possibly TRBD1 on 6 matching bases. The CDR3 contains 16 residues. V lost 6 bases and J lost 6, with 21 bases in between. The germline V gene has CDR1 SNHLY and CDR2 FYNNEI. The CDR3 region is CASRGAGANIPQPQHF. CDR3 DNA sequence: TGTGCCAGCAGGGGGGCGGGGGCGAACATCCCTCAGCCCCAGCATTTT. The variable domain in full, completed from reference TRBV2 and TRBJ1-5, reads EPEVTQTPSHQVTQMGQEVILRCVPISNHLYFYWYRQILGQKVEFLVSFYNNEISEKSEIFDDQFSVERPDGSNFTLKIRSTKLEDSAMYFCASRGAGANIPQPQHFGDGTRLSIL.

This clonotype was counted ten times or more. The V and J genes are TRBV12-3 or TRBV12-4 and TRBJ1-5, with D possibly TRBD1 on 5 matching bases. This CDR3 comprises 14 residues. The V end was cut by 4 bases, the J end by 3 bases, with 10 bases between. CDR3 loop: CASSSQGLNQPQHF. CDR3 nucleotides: TGTGCCAGCAGTTCCCAGGGCCTCAATCAGCCCCAGCATTTT.

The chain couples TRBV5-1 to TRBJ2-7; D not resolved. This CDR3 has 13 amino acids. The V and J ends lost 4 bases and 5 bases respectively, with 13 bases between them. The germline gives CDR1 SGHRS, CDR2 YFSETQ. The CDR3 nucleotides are TGCGCCAGCAGCCGGCTAGGGATTAACGAGCAGTACTTC. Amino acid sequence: CASSRLGINEQYF.